This note documents a single T cell receptor beta chain sequence. These data originate in a study of identical twins' blood T cells. Study details: Roughly 51 million reads came from about 12 libraries, six alpha, six beta.

The CDR3 contains 15 residues. Trimming cost V 6 bases and J 5 bases; bases outside gene matches: 9. The germline V gene encodes CDR1 SQVTM and CDR2 ANQGSEA. Each TCR cDNA library carried sample-specific barcodes on both ends. One entry per CDR3 protein results from TCRdb running MiXCR on the 5' RACE reads. The table lists 400,000 or so distinct CDR3 sequences, more than 25% of them singletons, with around 5.6% in the top ten. The source material was PBMCs. This TCR was recovered from a woman between 18 and 55 years old in good health. The rearrangement uses TRBV29-1 and TRBJ2-2; 10 bases are a match to TRBD1. CDR3 amino acids: CSVPGQGRATGELFF. The CDR3 DNA follows: TGCAGCGTCCCGGGACAGGGGAGGGCTACCGGGGAGCTGTTTTTT.